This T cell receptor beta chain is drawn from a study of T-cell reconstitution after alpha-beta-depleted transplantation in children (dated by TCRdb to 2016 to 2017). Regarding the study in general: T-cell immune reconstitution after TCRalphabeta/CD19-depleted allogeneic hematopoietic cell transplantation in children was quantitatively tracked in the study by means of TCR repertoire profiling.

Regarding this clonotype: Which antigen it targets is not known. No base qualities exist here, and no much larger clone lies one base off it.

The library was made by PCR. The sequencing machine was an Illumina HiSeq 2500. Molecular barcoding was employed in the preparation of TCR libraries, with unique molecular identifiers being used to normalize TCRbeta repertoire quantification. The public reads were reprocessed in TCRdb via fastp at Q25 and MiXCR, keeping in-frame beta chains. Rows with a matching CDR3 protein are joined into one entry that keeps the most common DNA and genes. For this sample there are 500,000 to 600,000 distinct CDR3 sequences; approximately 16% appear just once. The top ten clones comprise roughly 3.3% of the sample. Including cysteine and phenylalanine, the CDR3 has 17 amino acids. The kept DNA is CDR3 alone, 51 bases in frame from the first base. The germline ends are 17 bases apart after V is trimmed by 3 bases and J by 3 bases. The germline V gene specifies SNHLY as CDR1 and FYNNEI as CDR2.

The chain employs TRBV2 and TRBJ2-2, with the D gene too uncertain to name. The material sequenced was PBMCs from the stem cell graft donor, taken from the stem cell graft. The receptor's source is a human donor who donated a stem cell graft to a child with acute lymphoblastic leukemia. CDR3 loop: CASSDQLGSRDTGELFF. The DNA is TGTGCCAGCAGTGACCAGTTGGGGTCCCGGGACACCGGGGAGCTGTTTTTT.